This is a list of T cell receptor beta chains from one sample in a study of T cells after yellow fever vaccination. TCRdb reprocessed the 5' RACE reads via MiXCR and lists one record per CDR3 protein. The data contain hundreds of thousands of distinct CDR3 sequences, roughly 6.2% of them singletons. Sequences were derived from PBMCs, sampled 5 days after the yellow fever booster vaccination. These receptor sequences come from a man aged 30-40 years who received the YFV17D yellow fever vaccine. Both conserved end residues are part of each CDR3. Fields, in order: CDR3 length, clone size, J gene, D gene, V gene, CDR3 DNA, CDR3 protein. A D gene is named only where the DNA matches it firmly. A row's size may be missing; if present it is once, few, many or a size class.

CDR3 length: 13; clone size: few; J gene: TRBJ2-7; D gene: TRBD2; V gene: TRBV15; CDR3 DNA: TGTGCCACCAGCGTCGGGAGGGCCGGCGAGCAGTACTTC; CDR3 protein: CATSVGRAGEQYF
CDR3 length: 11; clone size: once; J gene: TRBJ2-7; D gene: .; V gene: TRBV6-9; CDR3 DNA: TGTGCCACCCCGCAGATCTACGAGCAGTACTTC; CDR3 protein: CATPQIYEQYF
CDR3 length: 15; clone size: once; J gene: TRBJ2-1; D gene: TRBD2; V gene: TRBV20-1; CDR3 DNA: TGCAGTGCTAGAGATCGAGACAGCGGGAGGCTTGGGCAGTTCTTC; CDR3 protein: CSARDRDSGRLGQFF
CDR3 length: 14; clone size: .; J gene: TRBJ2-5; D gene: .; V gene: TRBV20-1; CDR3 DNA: TGCAGTCCGGTTATGGGGTCGACACAAGAGACCCAGTACTTC; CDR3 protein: CSPVMGSTQETQYF
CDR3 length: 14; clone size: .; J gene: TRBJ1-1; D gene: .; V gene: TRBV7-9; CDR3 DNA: TGTGCCAGCAGCTCAGCGGGGGGTGGCGGGGAAGCTTTCTTT; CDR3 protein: CASSSAGGGGEAFF
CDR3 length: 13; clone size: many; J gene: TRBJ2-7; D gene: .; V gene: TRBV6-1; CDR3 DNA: TGTGCCAGCAGCCCGACCGGGACCCTCGAGCAGTACTTC; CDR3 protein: CASSPTGTLEQYF
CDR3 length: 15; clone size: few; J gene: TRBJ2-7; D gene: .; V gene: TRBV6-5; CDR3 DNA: TGTGCCAGCAGTTACAATCTCGGCGGGTACTACGAGCAGTACTTC; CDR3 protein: CASSYNLGGYYEQYF
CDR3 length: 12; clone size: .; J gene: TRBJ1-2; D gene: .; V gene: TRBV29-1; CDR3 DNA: TGCGGGGCGGGTGGAGGAAACTATGGCTACACCTTC; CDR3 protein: CGAGGGNYGYTF
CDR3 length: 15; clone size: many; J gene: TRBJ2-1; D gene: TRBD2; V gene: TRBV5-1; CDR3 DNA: TGCGCCAGCAGCCAAAGCGGGAGTGAGTACAATGAGCAGTTCTTC; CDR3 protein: CASSQSGSEYNEQFF
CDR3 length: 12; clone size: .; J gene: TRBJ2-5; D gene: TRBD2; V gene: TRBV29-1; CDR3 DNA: TGCACCAGCATGGGGGGGGAAGAGACCCAGTACTTC; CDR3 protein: CTSMGGEETQYF
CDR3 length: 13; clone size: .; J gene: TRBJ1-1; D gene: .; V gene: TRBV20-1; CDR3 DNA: TGCAGTGCCAGCAAAGGAGGGAACACTGAAGCTTTCTTT; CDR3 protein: CSASKGGNTEAFF
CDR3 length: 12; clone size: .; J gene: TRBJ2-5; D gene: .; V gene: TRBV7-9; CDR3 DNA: TGTGCCAGCAGCTTAAAATTGGAGACCCAGTACTTC; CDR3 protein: CASSLKLETQYF
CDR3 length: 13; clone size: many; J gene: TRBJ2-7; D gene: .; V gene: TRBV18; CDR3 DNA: TGTGCCAGCTCACAAGCAGGGAACTACGAGCAGTACTTC; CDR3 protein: CASSQAGNYEQYF
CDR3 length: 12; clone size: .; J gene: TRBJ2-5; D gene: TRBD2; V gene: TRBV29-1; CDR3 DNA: TGCAGCGTACTAGCGACAAAAGAGACCCAGTACTTC; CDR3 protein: CSVLATKETQYF
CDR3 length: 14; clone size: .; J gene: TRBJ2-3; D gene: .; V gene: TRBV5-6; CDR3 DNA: TGTGCCAGCAGCCCACCTAGGGGGGCAGATACGCAGTATTTT; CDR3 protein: CASSPPRGADTQYF
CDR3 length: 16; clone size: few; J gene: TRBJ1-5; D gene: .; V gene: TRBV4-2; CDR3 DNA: TGTGCCAGCAGCCAGGGTATGGCTACGGGGAGTCAGCCCCAGCATTTT; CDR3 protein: CASSQGMATGSQPQHF
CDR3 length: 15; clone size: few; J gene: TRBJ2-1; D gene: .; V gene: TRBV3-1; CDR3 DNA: TGTGCCAGCAGCCAAGAACCGGGCTCCTACAATGAGCAGTTCTTC; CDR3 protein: CASSQEPGSYNEQFF
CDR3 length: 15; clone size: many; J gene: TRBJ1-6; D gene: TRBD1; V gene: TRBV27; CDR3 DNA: TGTGCCAGCAGTCCCCGGGACAGGGAAGTTGGACCCCTCCACTTT; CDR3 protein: CASSPRDREVGPLHF
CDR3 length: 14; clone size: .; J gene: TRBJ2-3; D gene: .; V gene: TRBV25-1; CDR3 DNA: TGTGCCAGCAAATTTGGGGAGAGCACAGATACGCAGTATTTT; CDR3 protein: CASKFGESTDTQYF
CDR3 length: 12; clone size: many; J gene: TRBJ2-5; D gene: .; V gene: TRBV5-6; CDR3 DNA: TGTGCCAGCAGCTTTTATCAAGAGACCCAGTACTTC; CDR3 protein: CASSFYQETQYF
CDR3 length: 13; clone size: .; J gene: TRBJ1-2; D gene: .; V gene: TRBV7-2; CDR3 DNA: TGTGCCAGCAGCTTAGGAACGTTTGATGGCTACACCTTC; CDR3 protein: CASSLGTFDGYTF
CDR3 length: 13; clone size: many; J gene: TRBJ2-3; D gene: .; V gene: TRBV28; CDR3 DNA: TGTGCCAGCAGCAAGGGGGGCACAGATACGCAGTATTTT; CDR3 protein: CASSKGGTDTQYF
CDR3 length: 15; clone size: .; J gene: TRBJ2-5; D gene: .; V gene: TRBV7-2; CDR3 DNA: TGTGCCAGCAGCCGCGCCCGGACTGCCGAAGAGACCCAGTACTTC; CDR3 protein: CASSRARTAEETQYF
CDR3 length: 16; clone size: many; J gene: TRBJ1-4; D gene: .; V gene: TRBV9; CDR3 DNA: TGTGCCAGCAGCCCCCACTCTGTCGCCTTTAATGAAAAACTGTTTTTT; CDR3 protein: CASSPHSVAFNEKLFF
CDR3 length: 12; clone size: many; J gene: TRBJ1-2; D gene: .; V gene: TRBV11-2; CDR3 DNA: TGTGCCACAGGGACACGTAACTATGGCTACACCTTC; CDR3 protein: CATGTRNYGYTF
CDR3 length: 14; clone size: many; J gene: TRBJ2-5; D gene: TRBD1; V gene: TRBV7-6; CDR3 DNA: TGTGCCAGCAGCTTAGTACGTGAGGGGGCTGACCAGTACTTC; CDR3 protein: CASSLVREGADQYF
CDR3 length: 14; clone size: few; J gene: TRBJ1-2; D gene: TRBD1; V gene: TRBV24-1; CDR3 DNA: TGTGCCACCAGCGGGACAGGTATTAACTATGGCTACACCTTC; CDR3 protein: CATSGTGINYGYTF
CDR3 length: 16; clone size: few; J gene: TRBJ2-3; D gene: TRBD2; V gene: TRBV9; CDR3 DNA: TGTGCCAGCAGCGTAGTTAGCGGGAGAAGCACAGATACGCAGTATTTT; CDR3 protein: CASSVVSGRSTDTQYF
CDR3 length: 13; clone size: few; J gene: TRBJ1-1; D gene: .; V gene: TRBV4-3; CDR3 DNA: TGCGCCAGCAGCCAAGATCTGTGGACTGAAGCTTTCTTT; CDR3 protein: CASSQDLWTEAFF
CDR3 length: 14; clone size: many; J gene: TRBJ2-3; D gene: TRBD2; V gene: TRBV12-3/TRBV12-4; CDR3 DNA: TGTGCCAGTGAGTTAGCGGGAGTGGTAGATACGCAGTATTTT; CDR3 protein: CASELAGVVDTQYF
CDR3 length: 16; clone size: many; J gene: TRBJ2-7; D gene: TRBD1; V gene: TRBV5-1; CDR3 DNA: TGCGCCAGCCAGACAGGGTCCCGCGTCGGCTCCTACGAGCAGTACTTC; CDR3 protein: CASQTGSRVGSYEQYF
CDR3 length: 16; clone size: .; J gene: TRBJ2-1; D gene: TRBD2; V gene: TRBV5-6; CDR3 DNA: TGTGCCAGCAGCCTGCTTCTAGCGGGAGTGTACAATGAGCAGTTCTTC; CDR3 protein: CASSLLLAGVYNEQFF
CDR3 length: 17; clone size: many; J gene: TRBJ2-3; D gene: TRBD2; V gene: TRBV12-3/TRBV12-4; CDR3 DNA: TGTGCCAGCAGCCCGGGACTAGCGGGGACCCCCACAGATACGCAGTATTTT; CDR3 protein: CASSPGLAGTPTDTQYF
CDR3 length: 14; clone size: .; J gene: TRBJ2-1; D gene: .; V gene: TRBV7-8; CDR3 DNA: TGTGCCAGCAGCCTATGGGACGTCTACAATGAGCAGTTCTTC; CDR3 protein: CASSLWDVYNEQFF
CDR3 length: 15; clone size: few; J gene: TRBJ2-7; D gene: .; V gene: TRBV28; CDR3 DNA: TGTGCCAGCAGTCCCCAAGTGGGTGTTCCCTACGAGCAGTACTTC; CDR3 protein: CASSPQVGVPYEQYF
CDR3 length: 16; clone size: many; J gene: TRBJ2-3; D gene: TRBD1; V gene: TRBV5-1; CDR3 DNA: TGCGCCAGCAGCTTGGGGATCGGACAGGTGTTAGATACGCAGTATTTT; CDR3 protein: CASSLGIGQVLDTQYF
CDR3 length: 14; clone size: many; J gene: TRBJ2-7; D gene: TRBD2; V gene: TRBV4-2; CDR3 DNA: TGTGCCAGCAGCCAAGCTGTACTAGCGGTAGAGCAGTACTTC; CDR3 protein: CASSQAVLAVEQYF
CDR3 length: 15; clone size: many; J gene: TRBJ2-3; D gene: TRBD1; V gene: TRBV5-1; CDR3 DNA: TGCGCCAGCAGCTTGCAGGGGGCCTCGACAGATACGCAGTATTTT; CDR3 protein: CASSLQGASTDTQYF
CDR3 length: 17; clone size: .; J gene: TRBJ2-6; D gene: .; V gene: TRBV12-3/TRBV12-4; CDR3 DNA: .; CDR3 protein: CASSFGAGGSGANVLTF
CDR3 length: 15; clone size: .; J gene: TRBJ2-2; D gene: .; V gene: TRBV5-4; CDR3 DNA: TGTGCCAGCAGCTTGATTGGCGGAGACACCGGGGAGCTGTTTTTT; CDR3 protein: CASSLIGGDTGELFF
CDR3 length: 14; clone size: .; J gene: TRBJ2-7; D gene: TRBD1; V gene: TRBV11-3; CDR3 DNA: TGTGCCAGCAGCTCCCGGGACAGATTCTACGAGCAGTACTTC; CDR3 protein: CASSSRDRFYEQYF
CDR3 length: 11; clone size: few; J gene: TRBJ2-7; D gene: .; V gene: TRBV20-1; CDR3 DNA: TGCAGTGCCGGGAAGCGCTACGAGCAGTACTTC; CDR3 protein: CSAGKRYEQYF
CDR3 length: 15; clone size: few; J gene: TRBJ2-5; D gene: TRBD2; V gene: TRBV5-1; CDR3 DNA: TGCGCCAGCAGCCCAGGCCTAGCGGGAGAAGAGACCCAGTACTTC; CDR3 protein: CASSPGLAGEETQYF
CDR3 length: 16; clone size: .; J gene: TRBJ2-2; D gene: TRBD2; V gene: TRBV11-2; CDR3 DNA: TGTGCCAGCAGCCTTGGTGCGGGAGGCCCCCCCCGGAAGCTGTTTTTT; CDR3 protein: CASSLGAGGPPRKLFF
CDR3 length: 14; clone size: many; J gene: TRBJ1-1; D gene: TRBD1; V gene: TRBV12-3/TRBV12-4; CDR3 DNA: TGTGCCAGCAGTCAAGACAGGGGGCACACTGAAGCTTTCTTT; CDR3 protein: CASSQDRGHTEAFF
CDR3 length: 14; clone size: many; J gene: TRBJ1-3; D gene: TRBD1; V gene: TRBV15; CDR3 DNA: TGTGCCACCAGCAGAGTCGGACAGGGAGACACCATATATTTT; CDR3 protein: CATSRVGQGDTIYF
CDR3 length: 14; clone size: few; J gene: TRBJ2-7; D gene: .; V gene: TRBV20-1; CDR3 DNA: TGCAGTGCTAGTACAGGGATACTGACCTACGAGCAGTACTTC; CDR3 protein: CSASTGILTYEQYF
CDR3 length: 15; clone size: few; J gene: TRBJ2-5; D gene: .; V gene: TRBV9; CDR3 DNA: TGTGCCAGCAGCGTAAAAGCGGCCGGGGGAGAGACCCAGTACTTC; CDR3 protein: CASSVKAAGGETQYF